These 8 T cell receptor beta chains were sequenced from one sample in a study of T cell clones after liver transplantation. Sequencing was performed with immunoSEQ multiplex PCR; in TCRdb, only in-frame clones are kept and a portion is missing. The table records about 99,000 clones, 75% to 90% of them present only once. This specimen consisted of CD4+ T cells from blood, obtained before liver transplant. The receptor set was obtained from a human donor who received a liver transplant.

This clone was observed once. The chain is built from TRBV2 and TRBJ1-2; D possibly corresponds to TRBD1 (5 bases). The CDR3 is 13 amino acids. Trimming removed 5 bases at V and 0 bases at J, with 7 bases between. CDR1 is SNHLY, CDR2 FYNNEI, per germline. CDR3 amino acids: CASSKGPNYGYTF. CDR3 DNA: TGTGCCAGCAGTAAGGGACCTAACTATGGCTACACCTTC.

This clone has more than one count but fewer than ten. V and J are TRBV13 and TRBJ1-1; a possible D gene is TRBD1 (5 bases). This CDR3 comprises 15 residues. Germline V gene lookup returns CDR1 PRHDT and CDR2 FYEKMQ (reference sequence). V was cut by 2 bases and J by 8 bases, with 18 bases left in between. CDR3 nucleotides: TGTGCCAGCAGCTTAAAGGGGTCGCCGTCCCGCGAAGCTTTCTTT. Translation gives CASSLKGSPSREAFF.

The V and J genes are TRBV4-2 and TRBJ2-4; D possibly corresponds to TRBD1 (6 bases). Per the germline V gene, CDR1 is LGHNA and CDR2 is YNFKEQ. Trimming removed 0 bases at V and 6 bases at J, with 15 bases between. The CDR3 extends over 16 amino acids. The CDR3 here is CASSQESGGWGNIQYF. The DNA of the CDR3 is TGTGCCAGCAGCCAAGAGAGTGGGGGCTGGGGAAACATTCAGTACTTC.

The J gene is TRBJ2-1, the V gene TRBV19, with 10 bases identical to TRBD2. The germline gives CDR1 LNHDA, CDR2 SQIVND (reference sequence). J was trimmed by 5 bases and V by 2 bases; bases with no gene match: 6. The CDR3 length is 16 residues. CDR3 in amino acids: CASSIQPGLANNEQFF. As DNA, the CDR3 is TGTGCCAGTAGTATACAGCCGGGACTAGCGAACAATGAGCAGTTCTTC.

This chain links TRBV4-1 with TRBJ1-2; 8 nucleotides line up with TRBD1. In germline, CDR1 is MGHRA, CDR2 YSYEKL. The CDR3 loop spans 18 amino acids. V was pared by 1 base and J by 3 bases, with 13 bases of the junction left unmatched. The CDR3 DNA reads TGCGCCAGCAGCCAAGTGAGGGCAGGGGGCAGGCGGGACTATGGCTACACCTTC. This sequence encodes CASSQVRAGGRRDYGYTF.

Here the CDR3 DNA reads TGTGCCAGCACTAGAGGGAGCTCCAAGGGCGATGAGCAGTTCTTC. Protein: CASTRGSSKGDEQFF. The V gene is TRBV6-1, the J gene TRBJ2-1; D might be TRBD2 (5 bases). V was trimmed by 7 bases and J by 8 bases, leaving 21 bases between them. The CDR3 covers 15 residues. Per germline, CDR1 MNHNS and CDR2 SASEGT.

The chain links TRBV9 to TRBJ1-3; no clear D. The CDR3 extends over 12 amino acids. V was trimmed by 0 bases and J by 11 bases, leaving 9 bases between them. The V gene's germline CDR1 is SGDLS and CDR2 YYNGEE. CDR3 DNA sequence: TGTGCCAGCAGCGTAGCGGGGAAGCCCATATATTTT. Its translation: CASSVAGKPIYF.

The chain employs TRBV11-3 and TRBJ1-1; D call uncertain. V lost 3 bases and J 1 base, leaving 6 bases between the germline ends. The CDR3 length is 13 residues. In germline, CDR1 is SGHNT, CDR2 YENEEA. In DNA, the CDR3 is TGTGCCAGCAGCTTCGGACCGAACACTGAAGCTTTCTTT. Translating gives CASSFGPNTEAFF.